The clone carrying this TCR beta chain was picked up many times. Within a library made for alpha chains, this beta chain is off target, and its count is uninformative. TCRdb independently ran MiXCR on the 5' RACE reads; one entry per CDR3 protein. The sample shows 10,000 to 15,000 distinct CDR3 sequences, 6.2% of them seen only once. The CDR3 extends over 15 amino acids. Trimming stripped 1 base from V and 7 bases from J, with 14 bases between. The germline V gene encodes CDR1 LGHNA and CDR2 YSLEER. The sample belongs to a study of spatial heterogeneity in lung cancer. Time point defined: sample taken at primary tumor resection. Extraction of whole RNA from tumor, nontumor lung or frozen PBMC preceded unsorted sequencing. The cohort: some 73 early-stage, untreated non-small cell lung cancer patients.

The sequences come from normal lung tissue next to the tumor, collected at surgery. The sequence derives from a male donor with early-stage non-small cell lung cancer. The chain has TRBV4-3 and TRBJ1-5; tentatively, D is TRBD1 (5 bases). For the CDR3, the DNA is TGCGCCAGCAGCCAAGCAGGGAAGGAGCAACAGCCCCAGCATTTT. Translating it yields CASSQAGKEQQPQHF.